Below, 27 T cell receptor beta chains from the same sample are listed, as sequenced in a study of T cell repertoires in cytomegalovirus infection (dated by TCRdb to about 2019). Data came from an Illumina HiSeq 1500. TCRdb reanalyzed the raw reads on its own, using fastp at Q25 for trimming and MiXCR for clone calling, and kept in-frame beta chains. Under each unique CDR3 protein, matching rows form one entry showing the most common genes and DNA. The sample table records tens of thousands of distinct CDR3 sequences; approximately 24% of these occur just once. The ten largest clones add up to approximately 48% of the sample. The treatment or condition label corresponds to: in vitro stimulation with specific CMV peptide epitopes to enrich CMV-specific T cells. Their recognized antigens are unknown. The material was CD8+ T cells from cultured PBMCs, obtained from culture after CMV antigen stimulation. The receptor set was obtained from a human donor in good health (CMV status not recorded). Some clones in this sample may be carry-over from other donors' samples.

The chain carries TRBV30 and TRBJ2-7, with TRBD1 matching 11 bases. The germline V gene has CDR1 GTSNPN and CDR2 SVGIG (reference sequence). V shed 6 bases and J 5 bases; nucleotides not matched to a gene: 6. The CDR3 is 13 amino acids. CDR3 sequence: CACPRTGGDEQYF. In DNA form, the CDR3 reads TGTGCCTGCCCGCGGACAGGGGGCGACGAGCAGTACTTC.

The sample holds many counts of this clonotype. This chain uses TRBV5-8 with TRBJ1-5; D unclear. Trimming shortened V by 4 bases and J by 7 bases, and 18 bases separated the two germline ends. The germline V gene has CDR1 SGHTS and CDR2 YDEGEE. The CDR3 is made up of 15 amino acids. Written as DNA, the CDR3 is TGTGCCAGCAGCCGACTTTTGGAGGTGTACCAGCCCCAGCATTTT. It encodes CASSRLLEVYQPQHF. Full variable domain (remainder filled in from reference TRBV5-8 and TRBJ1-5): EAGVTQSPTHLIKTRGQQATLRCSPISGHTSVYWYQQALGLGLQFLLWYDEGEERNRGNFPPRFSGRQFPNYSSELNVNALELEDSALYLCASSRLLEVYQPQHFGDGTRLSIL.

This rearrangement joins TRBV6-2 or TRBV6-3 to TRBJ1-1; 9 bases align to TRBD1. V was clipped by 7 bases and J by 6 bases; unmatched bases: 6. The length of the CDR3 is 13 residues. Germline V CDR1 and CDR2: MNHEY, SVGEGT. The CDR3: CASITGGVAEAFF. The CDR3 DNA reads TGTGCCAGCATAACAGGGGGCGTCGCTGAAGCTTTCTTT.

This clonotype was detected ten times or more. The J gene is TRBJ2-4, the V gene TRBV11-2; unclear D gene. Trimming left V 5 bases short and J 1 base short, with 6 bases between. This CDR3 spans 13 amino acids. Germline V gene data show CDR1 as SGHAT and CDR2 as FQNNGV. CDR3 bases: TGTGCCAGCAGCCCTGATGCCAAAAACATTCAGTACTTC. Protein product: CASSPDAKNIQYF.

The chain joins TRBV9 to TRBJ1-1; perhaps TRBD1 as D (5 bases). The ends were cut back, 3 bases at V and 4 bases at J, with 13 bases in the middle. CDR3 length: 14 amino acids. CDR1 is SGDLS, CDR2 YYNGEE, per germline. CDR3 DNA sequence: TGTGCCAGCAGCGCCGGGGGACGGGGCACTGAAGCTTTCTTT. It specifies CASSAGGRGTEAFF.

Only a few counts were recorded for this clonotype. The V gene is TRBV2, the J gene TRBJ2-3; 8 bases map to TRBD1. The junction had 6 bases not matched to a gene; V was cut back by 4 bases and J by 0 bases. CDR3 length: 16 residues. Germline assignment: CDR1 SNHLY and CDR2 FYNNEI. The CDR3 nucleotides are TGTGCCAGCAGTGTCCTGACAGGGGCTAGCACAGATACGCAGTATTTT. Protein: CASSVLTGASTDTQYF.

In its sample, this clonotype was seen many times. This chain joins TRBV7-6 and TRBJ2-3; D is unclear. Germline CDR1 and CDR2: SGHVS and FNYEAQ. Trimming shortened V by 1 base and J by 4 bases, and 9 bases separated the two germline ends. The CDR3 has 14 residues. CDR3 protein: CASSLDRNPDTQYF. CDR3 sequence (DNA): TGTGCCAGCAGCTTAGACAGAAACCCAGATACGCAGTATTTT.

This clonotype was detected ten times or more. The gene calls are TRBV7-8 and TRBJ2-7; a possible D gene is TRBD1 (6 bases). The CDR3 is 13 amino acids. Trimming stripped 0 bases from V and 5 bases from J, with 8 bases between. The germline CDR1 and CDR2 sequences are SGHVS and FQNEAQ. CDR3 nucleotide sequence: TGTGCCAGCAGCTTAGCAGGGGGTAACGAGCAGTACTTC. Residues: CASSLAGGNEQYF.

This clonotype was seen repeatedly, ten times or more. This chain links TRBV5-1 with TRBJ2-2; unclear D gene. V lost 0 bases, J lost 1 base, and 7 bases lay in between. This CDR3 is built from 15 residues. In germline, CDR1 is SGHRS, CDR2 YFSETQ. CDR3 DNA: TGCGCCAGCAGCTTGGTACTTCGGAACACCGGGGAGCTGTTTTTT. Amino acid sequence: CASSLVLRNTGELFF.

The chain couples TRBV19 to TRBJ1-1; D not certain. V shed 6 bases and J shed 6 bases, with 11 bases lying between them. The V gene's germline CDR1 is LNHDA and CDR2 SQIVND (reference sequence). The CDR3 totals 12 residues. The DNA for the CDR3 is TGTGCCAGTAGCCCCTTGAGTGCTGAAGCTTTCTTT. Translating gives CASSPLSAEAFF.

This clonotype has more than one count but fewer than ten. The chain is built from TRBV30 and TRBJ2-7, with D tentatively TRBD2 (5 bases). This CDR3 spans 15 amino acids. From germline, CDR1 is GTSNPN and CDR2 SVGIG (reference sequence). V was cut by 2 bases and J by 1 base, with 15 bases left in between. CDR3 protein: CAWSWRVGTSYEQYF. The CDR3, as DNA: TGTGCCTGGAGTTGGCGGGTGGGAACTTCCTACGAGCAGTACTTC.

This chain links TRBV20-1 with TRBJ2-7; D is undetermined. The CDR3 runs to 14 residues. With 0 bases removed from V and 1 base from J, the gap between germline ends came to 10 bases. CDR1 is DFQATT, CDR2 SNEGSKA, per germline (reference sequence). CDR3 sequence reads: CSARDRTYSYEQYF. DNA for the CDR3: TGCAGTGCTAGAGACCGCACTTATTCCTACGAGCAGTACTTC.

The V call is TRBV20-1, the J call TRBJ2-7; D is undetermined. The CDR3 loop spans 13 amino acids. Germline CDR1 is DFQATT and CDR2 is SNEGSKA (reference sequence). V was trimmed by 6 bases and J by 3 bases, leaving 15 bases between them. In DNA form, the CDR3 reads TGCAGTGCCCCCTCGGGTCCTAACTACGAGCAGTACTTC. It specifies CSAPSGPNYEQYF.

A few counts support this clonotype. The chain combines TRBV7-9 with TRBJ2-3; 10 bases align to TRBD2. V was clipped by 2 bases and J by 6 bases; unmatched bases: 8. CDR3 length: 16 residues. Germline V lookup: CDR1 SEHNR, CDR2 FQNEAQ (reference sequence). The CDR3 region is CASSLPELAGADTQYF. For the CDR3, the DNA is TGTGCCAGCAGCTTACCCGAGCTAGCGGGAGCTGATACGCAGTATTTT.

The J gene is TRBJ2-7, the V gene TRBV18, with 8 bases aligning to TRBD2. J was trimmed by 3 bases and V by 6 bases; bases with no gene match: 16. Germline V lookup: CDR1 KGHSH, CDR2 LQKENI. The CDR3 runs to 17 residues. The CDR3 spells CASSQYRWETSVYEQYF. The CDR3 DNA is TGTGCCAGCTCCCAGTACCGGTGGGAGACTAGCGTCTACGAGCAGTACTTC.

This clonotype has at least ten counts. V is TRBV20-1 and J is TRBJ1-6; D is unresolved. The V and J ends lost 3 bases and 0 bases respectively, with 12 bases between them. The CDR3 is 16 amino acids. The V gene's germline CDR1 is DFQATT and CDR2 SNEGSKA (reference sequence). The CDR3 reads CSARRHESSYNSPLHF. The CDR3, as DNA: TGCAGTGCTAGGAGACACGAAAGCTCCTATAATTCACCCCTCCACTTT.

CDR3 coding DNA: TGTGCCAGCAGCTCGGCTGCCGGGGATGAGCAGTTCTTC. This codes for CASSSAAGDEQFF. The J gene is TRBJ2-1, the V gene TRBV11-3; possibly TRBD2 for D (5 bases). The CDR3 loop spans 13 amino acids. Germline lookup yields CDR1 SGHNT and CDR2 YENEEA. With 4 bases removed from V and 8 bases from J, the gap between germline ends came to 12 bases.

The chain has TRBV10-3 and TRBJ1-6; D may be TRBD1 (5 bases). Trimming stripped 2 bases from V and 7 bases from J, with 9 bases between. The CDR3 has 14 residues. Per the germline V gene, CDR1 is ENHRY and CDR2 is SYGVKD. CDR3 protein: CAISERDGNSPLHF. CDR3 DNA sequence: TGTGCCATCAGTGAGAGGGACGGAAATTCACCCCTCCACTTT.

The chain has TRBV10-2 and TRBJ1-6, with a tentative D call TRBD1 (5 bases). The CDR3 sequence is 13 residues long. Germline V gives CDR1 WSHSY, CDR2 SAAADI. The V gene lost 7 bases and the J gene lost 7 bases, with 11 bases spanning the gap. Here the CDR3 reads CASTRDGNSPLHF. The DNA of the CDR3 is TGCGCCAGCACCCGGGACGGGAATTCACCCCTCCACTTT.

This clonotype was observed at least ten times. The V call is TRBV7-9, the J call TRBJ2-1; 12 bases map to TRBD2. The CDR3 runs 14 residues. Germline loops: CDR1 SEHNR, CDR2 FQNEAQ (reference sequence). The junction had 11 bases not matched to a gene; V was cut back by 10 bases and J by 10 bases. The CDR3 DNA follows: TGTGCCACCCCTAGCGGGAGGGCCCCTGGAGAGCAGTTCTTC. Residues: CATPSGRAPGEQFF.

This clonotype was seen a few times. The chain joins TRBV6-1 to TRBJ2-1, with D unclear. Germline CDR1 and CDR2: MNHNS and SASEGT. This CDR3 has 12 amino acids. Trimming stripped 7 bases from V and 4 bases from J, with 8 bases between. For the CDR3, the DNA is TGTGCCAGCACCCACAGTTACAATGAGCAGTTCTTC. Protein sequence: CASTHSYNEQFF.

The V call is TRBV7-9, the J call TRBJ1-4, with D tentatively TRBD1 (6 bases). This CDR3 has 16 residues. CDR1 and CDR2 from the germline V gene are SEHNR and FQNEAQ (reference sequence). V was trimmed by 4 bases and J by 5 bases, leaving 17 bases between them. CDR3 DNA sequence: TGTGCCAGCAGCTCACGGGGGGCAGGAGAGAATGAAAAACTGTTTTTT. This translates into CASSSRGAGENEKLFF.

The CDR3: CAVRASLEAFF. The CDR3 bases are TGTGCCGTAAGGGCTAGCCTAGAAGCTTTCTTT. The chain uses TRBV30 and TRBJ1-1; D unresolved. In germline, CDR1 is GTSNPN, CDR2 SVGIG (reference sequence). The CDR3 runs 11 residues. V was cut by 8 bases and J by 8 bases, with 15 bases left in between. Full variable domain (outside the CDR3, taken from reference TRBV30 and TRBJ1-1): SQTIHQWPATLVQPVGSPLSLECTVEGTSNPNLYWYRQAAGRGLQLLFYSVGIGQISSEVPQNLSASRPQDRQFILSSKKLLLSDSGFYLCAVRASLEAFFGQGTRLTVV.

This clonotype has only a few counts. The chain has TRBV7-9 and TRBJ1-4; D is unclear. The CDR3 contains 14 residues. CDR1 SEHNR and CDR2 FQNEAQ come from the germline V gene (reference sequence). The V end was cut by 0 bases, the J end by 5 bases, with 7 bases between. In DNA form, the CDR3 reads TGTGCCAGCAGCTTAGCGAGTACAAATGAAAAACTGTTTTTT. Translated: CASSLASTNEKLFF.

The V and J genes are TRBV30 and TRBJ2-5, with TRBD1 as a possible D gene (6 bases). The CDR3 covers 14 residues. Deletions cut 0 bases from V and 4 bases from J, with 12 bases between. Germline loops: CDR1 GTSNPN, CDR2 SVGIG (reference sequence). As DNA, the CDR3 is TGTGCCTGGAGTGTAGGGCAGGGGCCAGAGACCCAGTACTTC. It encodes CAWSVGQGPETQYF.

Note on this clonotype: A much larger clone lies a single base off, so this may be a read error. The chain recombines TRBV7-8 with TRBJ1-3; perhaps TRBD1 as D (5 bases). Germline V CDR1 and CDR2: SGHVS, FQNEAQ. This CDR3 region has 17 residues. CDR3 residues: CAGSPSGATALGDTIYF. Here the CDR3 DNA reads TGTGCCGGCAGCCCAAGTGGAGCTACCGCTTTGGGGGACACCATATATTTT.

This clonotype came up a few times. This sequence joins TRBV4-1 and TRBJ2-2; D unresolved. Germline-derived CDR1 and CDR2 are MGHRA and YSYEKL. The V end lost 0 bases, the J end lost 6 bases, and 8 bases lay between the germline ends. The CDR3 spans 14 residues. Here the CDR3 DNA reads TGCGCCAGCAGCCAAGAGGCAGCTTCCGGGGAGCTGTTTTTT. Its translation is CASSQEAASGELFF.